This TCR beta chain was identified in a study of control samples from healthy donors and cancer patients. Profiling relied on immunoSEQ multiplex PCR, and the TCRdb table lists in-frame clones only, not all of them. The data hold roughly 150,000 clones, with 80% to 95% observed a single time. V lost 5 bases, J lost 5 bases, and 9 bases lay in between. Germline assignment: CDR1 MNHNY and CDR2 SVGAGI (reference sequence). The CDR3 loop spans 12 amino acids. V is TRBV6-6 and J is TRBJ1-2; the D is unclear. The TCR sequence derives from a man aged 18 to 29 in good health. The sample was blood. The CDR3 sequence is CASSPDGYGYTF. CDR3 DNA sequence: TGTGCCAGCAGTCCGGACGGTTATGGCTACACCTTC.